This T cell receptor (beta chain) came from a study of blood T cell repertoires in COVID-19. Looking at the study overall: Samples of COVID-19 (acute and convalescent) were obtained from the United States, Italy and Spain. The cDNA or gDNA used as material had been derived from T cells, B-cell-depleted T cells, or PBMCs.

Authors' data handling: Nucleated cell counts were estimated from reference gene primer amplification. The protocol was immunoSEQ multiplex PCR, while the TCRdb copy is restricted to in-frame clones and leaves out a portion. From that table come the V and J calls and clone size; the DNA was used to work out D and trimming. The top ten hold over 20% of the sample, which has about 45,000 clones, approximately 90% seen once. With V trimmed by 4 bases and J by 5 bases, 9 bases remained unmatched. Per the germline V gene, CDR1 is KGHDR and CDR2 is SFDVKD. CDR3 length: 16 residues. The sample consisted of peripheral blood. The chain couples TRBV24-1 to TRBJ2-5, with 10 bases that match TRBD1. The TCR was taken from a woman of 80 years or more in a cohort sampled during active or convalescent COVID-19. This chain's CDR3 is CATSEADRGIKETQYF. CDR3 bases: TGTGCCACCAGTGAGGCGGACAGGGGGATCAAGGAGACCCAGTACTTC.